Listed here is a single T cell receptor beta chain. What it binds is not known. The data stem from a study of response to subunit inactivated influenza vaccine. TCRdb re-derived calls from the RT-PCR reads in MiXCR, one entry per CDR3 protein. The profile shows roughly 150,000 distinct CDR3 sequences, approximately 10% of them singletons. CDR3 size: 16 residues. V gave up 0 bases and J gave up 10 bases; unmatched junction bases: 9. The germline V gene encodes CDR1 LNHNV and CDR2 YYDKDF (reference sequence). Study results and caveats: T cells newly recruited by each seasonal influenza vaccination are few, the authors suggested.

The TCR sequence derives from a man in his fifties who received an inactivated influenza vaccine. Sequenced material: non-naive T cells sorted from PBMCs, taken about 40 days after vaccination. V usage is TRBV15 and J usage is TRBJ1-6; 7 bases match TRBD1. The CDR3 sequence is CATSRDPTGSGSPLHF. Here the CDR3 DNA reads TGTGCCACCAGCAGAGATCCGACAGGGTCCGGATCACCCCTCCACTTT.